Listed below are T cell receptor beta chains from one sample, sequenced in a study of blood T cell repertoires in COVID-19. Assay: immunoSEQ multiplex PCR; the TCRdb copy retains only in-frame clones and omits some. Counted here are 140,000 to 150,000 clones, 85% to 90% occurring once; the ten biggest clones make up 10% to 15%. Sequenced: peripheral blood. These TCRs come from a man aged 18 to 29 with COVID-19, enrolled during active disease. The CDR3 runs from the conserved cysteine through the conserved F or W. D genes are given only for firm matches. A clone size is listed for some rows: how often the clone was seen (once, few, many), or a class if it is expanded.

clone_size	v_call	d_call	j_call	cdr3_nt	cdr3_aa
.	TRBV9	TRBD1	TRBJ2-1	TGTGCCAGCAGCGCGCCGGGACAGGGGGGGAGCTCCTACAATGAGCAGTTCTTC	CASSAPGQGGSSYNEQFF
.	TRBV18	.	TRBJ2-2	TGTGCCAGCTCACCACTTCCCTCGACAGGGAACACCGGGGAGCTGTTTTTT	CASSPLPSTGNTGELFF
.	TRBV5-1	TRBD2	TRBJ2-2	TGCGCCAGCAGCATGCCCACCTGGACTAGCGCCATGAACACCGGGGAGCTGTTTTTT	CASSMPTWTSAMNTGELFF
.	TRBV19	.	TRBJ1-4	TGTGCCAGTAACGAAGGGACAACGGATCGAGAAAAACTGTTTTTT	CASNEGTTDREKLFF
.	TRBV24-1	.	TRBJ1-1	TGTGCCACCAGGGACGGGGTGAACACTGAAGCTTTCTTT	CATRDGVNTEAFF
many	TRBV11-2	.	TRBJ2-7	TGTGCCAGCAGTCTCAGGGGAGCTGCCTACGAGCAGTACTTC	CASSLRGAAYEQYF
.	TRBV11-2	TRBD2	TRBJ2-4	TGTGCCAGCAGCGGGGGGGATTGGTCCAAAAACATTCAGTACTTC	CASSGGDWSKNIQYF
.	TRBV29-1	.	TRBJ2-7	TGCAGCGCCGGTTCCCACGAGCAGTACTTC	CSAGSHEQYF
.	TRBV6-5	.	TRBJ2-5	TGTGCCACCCGCCTTTATGGTACACGTGGGACCCAGTACTTC	CATRLYGTRGTQYF
once	TRBV7-2	.	TRBJ2-7	TGTGCCAGCAGCTTAGACGGGAGAGGTTGGGACGAGCAGTACTTC	CASSLDGRGWDEQYF
once	TRBV6-4	TRBD1	TRBJ2-2	TGTGCCAGCAGCGAGGCAGGGGGCACCGGGGAGCTGTTTTTT	CASSEAGGTGELFF
.	TRBV28	.	TRBJ1-2	TGTGCCAGCAGTTTAGCGGGTGGGGGCTACACCTTC	CASSLAGGGYTF
.	TRBV9	TRBD1	TRBJ2-6	TGTGCCAGCAGCGAGTTTTCGGAACAGGGGAACTCTGGGGCCAACGTCCTGACTTTC	CASSEFSEQGNSGANVLTF
.	TRBV27	.	TRBJ1-2	TGTGCCAGCAGTTTATCAATAACCTCGGGAGCTAACTATGGCTACACCTTC	CASSLSITSGANYGYTF
.	TRBV9	.	TRBJ1-3	TGTGCCAGCAGCTCAGGGCTCGGAAACACCATATATTTT	CASSSGLGNTIYF
.	TRBV5-1	.	TRBJ2-7	TGCGCCAGCAGCTTCGGGGGCTCCTACGAGCAGTACTTC	CASSFGGSYEQYF
.	TRBV14	.	TRBJ1-2	TGTGCCAGCAGCCAAGCAGGGCCTGGCTACACCTTC	CASSQAGPGYTF
.	TRBV5-1	TRBD1	TRBJ1-4	TGCGCCAGCAGCTTGGCCGGAGGACAGGGCAGTGAAAAACTGTTTTTT	CASSLAGGQGSEKLFF
.	TRBV14	TRBD2	TRBJ2-7	TGTGCCAGCAGCCAAAGACTCGTCCTAGCGGGAGGCGAGCAGTACTTC	CASSQRLVLAGGEQYF
.	TRBV5-8	TRBD2	TRBJ2-1	TGTGCCAGCAGCTTGGGTGCGGGAGGGCCTAGAAATGAGCAGTTCTTC	CASSLGAGGPRNEQFF
.	TRBV9	TRBD2	TRBJ2-1	TGTGCCAGCAGCGTTAGCGGGGACTACAATGAGCAGTTCTTC	CASSVSGDYNEQFF
.	TRBV11-2	.	TRBJ2-7	TGTGCCAGCAGCTTAGATAATCACGGCCGCGCGGCCTACGAGCAGTACTTC	CASSLDNHGRAAYEQYF
.	TRBV30	.	TRBJ1-1	TGTGCCTGGAGTAGGATAGGGGCGAACACTGAAGCTTTCTTT	CAWSRIGANTEAFF
.	TRBV6-5	TRBD2	TRBJ2-3	TGTGCCAGCGTTTGGACTAGCCTCACAGATACGCAGTATTTT	CASVWTSLTDTQYF
.	TRBV2	TRBD2	TRBJ2-4	TGTGCCAGCAGTGGAGCGGGAGGGTCATTAAACATTCAGTACTTC	CASSGAGGSLNIQYF
.	TRBV5-1	TRBD1	TRBJ2-4	TGCGCCAGCAGGGGACAGGGGGCGAAGGCAAACATTCAGTACTTC	CASRGQGAKANIQYF
.	TRBV29-1	TRBD2	TRBJ2-1	TGCAGCGTTGCTTCGATAGCGGGAGCACCTGAGCAGTTCTTC	CSVASIAGAPEQFF
once	TRBV6-2/TRBV6-3	.	TRBJ2-4	TGTGCCAGCAGTTACGAGGCCAGCCAGTACTTC	CASSYEASQYF
.	TRBV12-3/TRBV12-4	.	TRBJ2-1	TGTGCCAGTGACCGCGGGGCGGGTGAGCAGTTCTTC	CASDRGAGEQFF
.	TRBV24-1	TRBD2	TRBJ2-3	TGTGCCACCAGTGATCGAAGGGAGCGGGAGTCGAGCACAGATACGCAGTATTTT	CATSDRRERESSTDTQYF
.	TRBV7-2	.	TRBJ1-2	TGTGCCAGCAGCTCGAGGACAGCGGCCGAAGGCTTATATGGCTACACCTTC	CASSSRTAAEGLYGYTF
.	TRBV5-1	TRBD2	TRBJ2-1	TGCGCCAGCAGCCCGGGACTAGCGGGTTTCAATGAGCAGTTCTTC	CASSPGLAGFNEQFF
.	TRBV7-9	.	TRBJ2-7	TGTGCCAGCAGCCGAGGTGGGAGCGAGCAGTACTTC	CASSRGGSEQYF
.	TRBV29-1	TRBD1	TRBJ2-7	TGCAGCGTTGAAGAGGGGGACAGGGGCTCCTACGAGCAGTACTTC	CSVEEGDRGSYEQYF
once	TRBV19	TRBD1	TRBJ1-1	TGTGCCAGTAGCCTGGGACAGGGCGACCCGAACACTGAAGCTTTCTTT	CASSLGQGDPNTEAFF
.	TRBV2	.	TRBJ1-2	TGTGCCAGCAGTGAAGCGTCAGGGTACTATGGCTACACCTTC	CASSEASGYYGYTF
once	TRBV7-9	TRBD1	TRBJ2-7	TGTGCCAGCAGCCGCCTGGGACAGGGCGCCTACGAGCAGTACTTC	CASSRLGQGAYEQYF
.	TRBV28	TRBD1	TRBJ2-4	TGTGCCAGCAGTTTCGAGTACGACAGGGGAGGTTTTCAGTACTTC	CASSFEYDRGGFQYF
.	TRBV6-1	TRBD1	TRBJ1-2	TGTGCCAGCAGTTTGGGACAGCCTAACTATGGCTACACCTTT	CASSLGQPNYGYTF
.	TRBV27	TRBD2	TRBJ2-5	TGTGCCAGCAGTTTTAAGGGACTAAGTAAAGTTCAAGAGACCCAGTACTTC	CASSFKGLSKVQETQYF
once	TRBV5-5	TRBD1	TRBJ2-2	TGTGCCAGCAGCTCCCCCGGGACAGGGCACACCGGGGAGCTGTTTTTT	CASSSPGTGHTGELFF
.	TRBV7-2	.	TRBJ2-2	TGTGCCAGCAGCCCACAGGACACCGGGGAGCTGTTTTTT	CASSPQDTGELFF
once	TRBV13	.	TRBJ2-2	TGTGCCAGCAGCGAGGAGGCCGGGGAGCTGTTTTTT	CASSEEAGELFF
.	TRBV5-1	.	TRBJ1-6	TGCGCCAGCAGCTTGACGGTCTATAATTCACCCCTCCACTTT	CASSLTVYNSPLHF
.	TRBV6-5	.	TRBJ2-7	TGTGCCAGCAGTTACTCGTATAGCAACGAGCAGTACTTC	CASSYSYSNEQYF
once	TRBV7-2	.	TRBJ2-6	TGTGCCAGCGGACACAGCCTCTCTGGGGCCAACGTCCTGACTTTC	CASGHSLSGANVLTF
.	TRBV6-5	.	TRBJ1-3	TGTGCCAGCAGACAGGGTTCAGCTGGAAACACCATATATTTT	CASRQGSAGNTIYF
.	TRBV7-9	TRBD1	TRBJ1-2	TGTGCCAGCAGCTCACAAACCGGACAGGGGGCATCTGGCTACACCTTC	CASSSQTGQGASGYTF
.	TRBV27	.	TRBJ1-2	TGTGCCAGCAGTTTAGACAGCACACTCTATGGCTACACCTTC	CASSLDSTLYGYTF